The 7 T cell receptor beta chains reported below all come from one sample, sequenced in a study of graft-versus-host responses after intestinal transplantation. Both intraepithelial and lamina propria lymphocytes were released by processing graft tissue. Repertoires were generated with immunoSEQ multiplex PCR, while TCRdb's copy carries only in-frame clones and drops some. The sample has roughly 4,000 clones; approximately 70% are singletons. Sequenced material: ileum tissue, taken 17 days after transplant. The receptor source for this set is a human patient who received an intestinal transplant, so some T cells may come from the graft donor.

The rearrangement joins TRBV6-1 to TRBJ2-7; possibly TRBD2 for D (5 bases). The CDR3 contains 13 residues. The V gene lost 4 bases and the J gene lost 5 bases, with 12 bases spanning the gap. Germline values: CDR1 MNHNS, CDR2 SASEGT. Written as DNA, the CDR3 is TGTGCCAGCAGTGCCCTTTGGCGGGACGAGCAGTACGTC. Amino acids: CASSALWRDEQYV.

This clone was seen once. V usage is TRBV28 and J usage is TRBJ1-1; D might be TRBD1 (6 bases). V dropped 3 bases and J dropped 5 bases, with 13 bases sitting between them. The CDR3 covers 14 residues. Germline CDR1 MDHEN, CDR2 SYDVKM. Written as DNA, the CDR3 is TGTGCCAGCAGTTTTGGGCAGGGGATGACTGAAGCTTTCTTT. As protein: CASSFGQGMTEAFF.

This clone was recorded only once. The J gene is TRBJ2-1, the V gene TRBV27, with 7 bases matching TRBD1. The CDR3 is 16 residues long. From germline, CDR1 is MNHEY and CDR2 SMNVEV (reference sequence). V dropped 3 bases and J dropped 4; count of bases not matched to a gene: 9. CDR3 protein: CASSFFPPGQYNEQFF. As DNA, the CDR3 is TGTGCCAGCAGTTTTTTTCCACCGGGACAGTACAATGAGCAGTTCTTC.

This chain joins TRBV2 and TRBJ1-5; 9 bases are shared with TRBD1. Germline assignment: CDR1 SNHLY and CDR2 FYNNEI. The CDR3 totals 19 residues. The V segment lost 3 bases and the J segment 0 bases; nucleotides outside the gene matches: 12. CDR3 nucleotides: TGTGCCAGCAGTGATTGGATCAGACAGGGGGAATATAGCAATCAGCCCCAGCATTTT. Protein sequence: CASSDWIRQGEYSNQPQHF. The full variable domain, with the rest looked up from reference TRBV2 and TRBJ1-5, is EPEVTQTPSHQVTQMGQEVILRCVPISNHLYFYWYRQILGQKVEFLVSFYNNEISEKSEIFDDQFSVERPDGSNFTLKIRSTKLEDSAMYFCASSDWIRQGEYSNQPQHFGDGTRLSIL.

There are a few counts of this clone. The gene calls are TRBV27 and TRBJ2-1, with TRBD1 matching 7 bases. J lost 8 bases, V lost 7 bases, and 20 bases had no gene match. Germline V gene data show CDR1 as MNHEY and CDR2 as SMNVEV (reference sequence). This CDR3 has 17 amino acids. The CDR3 protein is CASTPVLDRALGDEQFF. The CDR3 DNA reads as TGTGCCAGCACCCCGGTTCTAGACAGGGCCCTGGGCGATGAGCAGTTCTTC.

This clone was recorded a few times. The chain recombines TRBV4-3 with TRBJ2-2, with TRBD1 matching 10 bases. V dropped 3 bases and J dropped 7; count of bases not matched to a gene: 5. There are 15 residues in the CDR3. Germline loops: CDR1 LGHNA, CDR2 YSLEER. This CDR3 is CASSQGTGEIGELFF. The CDR3 DNA is TGCGCCAGCAGCCAGGGGACAGGGGAAATCGGGGAGCTGTTTTTT.

The CDR3 protein is CATSGRVFVNTEAFF. The CDR3 DNA is TGTGCCACCAGCGGCAGGGTATTTGTGAACACTGAAGCTTTCTTT. The chain employs TRBV15 and TRBJ1-1; D is perhaps TRBD1 (5 bases). Deletions cut 5 bases from V and 0 bases from J, with 13 bases between. This CDR3 contains 15 residues. The germline V gene encodes CDR1 LNHNV and CDR2 YYDKDF (reference sequence). Based on the CDR3 plus reference TRBV15 and TRBJ1-1, the full variable domain is DAMVIQNPRYQVTQFGKPVTLSCSQTLNHNVMYWYQQKSSQAPKLLFHYYDKDFNNEADTPDNFQSRRPNTSFCFLDIRSPGLGDTAMYLCATSGRVFVNTEAFFGQGTRLTVV.